The 5 T cell receptor beta chains given below trace back to one sample, sequenced in a study of control samples from healthy donors and cancer patients. Clones were read by immunoSEQ multiplex PCR, and TCRdb kept only the in-frame ones, dropping some. The sample records about 130,000 clones, just under 95% being singletons. Input material: PBMCs. Receptors were obtained from a man aged 55-75 years with colorectal cancer.

The chain couples TRBV5-1 to TRBJ1-2; D might be TRBD1 (5 bases). Germline CDR1 SGHRS, CDR2 YFSETQ. This CDR3 has 15 amino acids. The V and J ends lost 1 base and 8 bases respectively, with 18 bases between them. CDR3 loop: CASSLSEGHHEGYTF. The CDR3 coding sequence is TGCGCCAGCAGCTTGTCGGAAGGACACCATGAGGGCTACACCTTC. Using reference TRBV5-1 and TRBJ1-2 for the parts outside the CDR3, the full variable domain is KAGVTQTPRYLIKTRGQQVTLSCSPISGHRSVSWYQQTPGQGLQFLFEYFSETQRNKGNFPGRFSGRQFSNSRSEMNVSTLELGDSALYLCASSLSEGHHEGYTFGSGTRLTVV.

The gene calls are TRBV19 and TRBJ2-5; D could derive from TRBD1 or TRBD2 (6 bases each). The CDR3 runs to 15 residues. Germline assignment: CDR1 LNHDA and CDR2 SQIVND (reference sequence). The V gene lost 1 base and the J gene lost 5 bases, with 14 bases spanning the gap. CDR3 residues: CASSIVPGGLETQYF. The CDR3 region has the DNA TGTGCCAGTAGTATAGTCCCCGGGGGCCTGGAGACCCAGTACTTC.

This rearrangement joins TRBV5-1 to TRBJ2-1; the D gene is possibly TRBD2 (5 bases). V lost 4 bases, J lost 8 bases, and 16 bases lay in between. Germline assignment: CDR1 SGHRS and CDR2 YFSETQ. The CDR3 is made up of 14 amino acids. The CDR3 reads CASSPRVREHEQFF. CDR3 DNA sequence: TGCGCCAGCAGCCCAAGGGTTAGGGAGCATGAGCAGTTCTTC. Full variable domain (rest looked up from reference TRBV5-1 and TRBJ2-1): KAGVTQTPRYLIKTRGQQVTLSCSPISGHRSVSWYQQTPGQGLQFLFEYFSETQRNKGNFPGRFSGRQFSNSRSEMNVSTLELGDSALYLCASSPRVREHEQFFGPGTRLTVL.

The gene calls are TRBV28 and TRBJ1-5; a possible D gene is TRBD1 (6 bases). V lost 6 bases, J lost 7 bases, and 13 bases lay in between. The CDR3 runs to 13 residues. Germline V CDR1 and CDR2: MDHEN, SYDVKM. The CDR3 DNA reads TGTGCCAGCAGCTTACAGGGTCCCCAGCCCCAGCATTTT. Its translation: CASSLQGPQPQHF.

The V call is TRBV5-1, the J call TRBJ1-6; D possibly corresponds to TRBD1 (6 bases). Trimming stripped 4 bases from V and 7 bases from J, with 12 bases between. The CDR3 sequence is 14 residues long. Germline assignment: CDR1 SGHRS and CDR2 YFSETQ. The CDR3: CASSPQGSNSPLHF. Here the CDR3 DNA reads TGCGCCAGCAGCCCCCAGGGGTCGAATTCACCCCTCCACTTT.